This entry is about one T cell receptor (beta chain). Its antigen remains unknown. The sample originates from a study of T cell clonotyping in hematopoietic cell transplantation. Findings and limits, study-wide: Few recipient clonotypes overlapped donors; over 97% were de novo at given depth. Recipient TCR diversity dropped after transplant; expanded clonotypes rose from day 30 to 180.

Germline-derived CDR1 and CDR2 are LNHDA and SQIVND (reference sequence). The length of the CDR3 is 15 residues. V was cut by 3 bases and J by 0 bases, with 11 bases left in between. Clones were read by immunoSEQ multiplex PCR, and TCRdb kept only the in-frame ones, dropping some. The table has 15,000 to 20,000 clones, 80% to 95% seen once; the top ten hold 5% to 6.5%. This TCR came from a man aged 35 to 55 in good health. Some clones in this sample may be carry-over from other donors' samples. The genes are TRBV19 and TRBJ1-2; tentatively, D is TRBD1 (5 bases). The material sequenced was peripheral blood mononuclear cells. The CDR3 sequence is CASSMVARANYGYTF. In DNA, the CDR3 is TGTGCCAGTAGTATGGTGGCCAGGGCTAACTATGGCTACACCTTC. Supplemented by reference TRBV19 and TRBJ1-2, the full variable domain reads DGGITQSPKYLFRKEGQNVTLSCEQNLNHDAMYWYRQDPGQGLRLIYYSQIVNDFQKGDIAEGYSVSREKKESFPLTVTSAQKNPTAFYLCASSMVARANYGYTFGSGTRLTVV.